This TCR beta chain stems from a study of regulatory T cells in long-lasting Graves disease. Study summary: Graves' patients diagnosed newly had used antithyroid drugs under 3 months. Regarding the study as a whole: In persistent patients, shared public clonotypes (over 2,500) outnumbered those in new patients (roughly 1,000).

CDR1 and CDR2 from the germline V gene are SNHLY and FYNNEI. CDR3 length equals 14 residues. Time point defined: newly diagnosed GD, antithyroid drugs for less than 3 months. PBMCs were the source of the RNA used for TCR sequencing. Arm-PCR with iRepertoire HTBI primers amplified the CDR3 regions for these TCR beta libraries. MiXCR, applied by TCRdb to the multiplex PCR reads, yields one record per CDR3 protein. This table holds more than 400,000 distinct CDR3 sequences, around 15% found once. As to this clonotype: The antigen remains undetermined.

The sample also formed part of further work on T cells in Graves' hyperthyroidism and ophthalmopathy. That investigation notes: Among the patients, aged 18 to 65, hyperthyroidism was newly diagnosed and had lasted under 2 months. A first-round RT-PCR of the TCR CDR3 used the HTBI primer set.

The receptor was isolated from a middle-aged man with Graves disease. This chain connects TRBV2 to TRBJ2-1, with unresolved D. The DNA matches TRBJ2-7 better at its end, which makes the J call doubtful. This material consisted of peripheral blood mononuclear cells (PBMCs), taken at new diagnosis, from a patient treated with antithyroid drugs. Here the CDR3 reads CASSEGASAYEQYF. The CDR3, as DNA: TGTGCCAGCAGTGAAGGAGCGTCCGCCTACGAGCAGTACTTC.